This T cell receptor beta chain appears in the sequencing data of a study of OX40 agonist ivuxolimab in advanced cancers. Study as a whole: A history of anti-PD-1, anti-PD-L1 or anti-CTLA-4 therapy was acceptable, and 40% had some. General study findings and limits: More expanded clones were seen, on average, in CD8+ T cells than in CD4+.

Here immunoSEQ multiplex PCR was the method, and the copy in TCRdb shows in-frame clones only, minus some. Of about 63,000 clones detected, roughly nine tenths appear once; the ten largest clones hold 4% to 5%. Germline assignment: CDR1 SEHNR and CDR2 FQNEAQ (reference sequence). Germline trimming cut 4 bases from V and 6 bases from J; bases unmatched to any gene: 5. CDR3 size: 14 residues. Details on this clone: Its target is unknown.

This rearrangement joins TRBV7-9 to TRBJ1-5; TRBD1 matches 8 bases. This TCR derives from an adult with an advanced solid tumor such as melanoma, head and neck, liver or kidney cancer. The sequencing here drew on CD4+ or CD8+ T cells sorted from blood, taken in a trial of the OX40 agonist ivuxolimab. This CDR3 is CASSSTGASQPQHF. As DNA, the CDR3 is TGTGCCAGCAGCTCGACAGGGGCAAGTCAGCCCCAGCATTTT.